These 8 T cell receptor beta chains were sequenced from one sample in a study of blood T cell repertoires in COVID-19. Data came from immunoSEQ multiplex PCR; TCRdb stores just in-frame clones and leaves some out. The data show a few hundred thousand clones, with approximately 85% seen just once and about 4.3% held by the top ten. Sequencing was carried out using PBMCs or T cells enriched from blood (not recorded which). Receptor source: a woman aged 25 to 45 who had recovered from COVID-19.

V is TRBV19 and J is TRBJ1-5, with D perhaps TRBD1 (6 bases). This CDR3 is built from 13 residues. Deletions cut 5 bases from V and 6 bases from J, with 11 bases between. Germline V lookup: CDR1 LNHDA, CDR2 SQIVND (reference sequence). DNA of the CDR3: TGTGCCAGTAGTGGGCAGGGGACTCAGCCCCAGCATTTT. Amino acid sequence: CASSGQGTQPQHF. Full variable domain (outside the CDR3, taken from reference TRBV19 and TRBJ1-5): DGGITQSPKYLFRKEGQNVTLSCEQNLNHDAMYWYRQDPGQGLRLIYYSQIVNDFQKGDIAEGYSVSREKKESFPLTVTSAQKNPTAFYLCASSGQGTQPQHFGDGTRLSIL.

The genes are TRBV10-1 and TRBJ1-5; perhaps TRBD1 as D (6 bases). The germline CDR1 and CDR2 sequences are WNHNN and SYGVQD (reference sequence). V shed 6 bases and J shed 7 bases, with 16 bases lying between them. There are 14 residues in the CDR3. In DNA, the CDR3 is TGCGCCAGCAGCCCAGTCGGGGGGCAACAGCCCCAGCATTTT. Encoded protein: CASSPVGGQQPQHF.

This chain uses TRBV18 with TRBJ2-5; D might be TRBD2 (5 bases). The germline V gene encodes CDR1 KGHSH and CDR2 LQKENI. Trimming removed 4 bases at V and 8 bases at J, with 20 bases between. The CDR3 is made up of 15 amino acids. The CDR3 nucleotides read TGTGCCAGCTCACGCACCTACGAGGGTTTGGATACCCAGTACTTC. Amino acid sequence: CASSRTYEGLDTQYF.

This clone was seen at least ten times. The rearrangement links TRBV3-1 (or the pseudogene TRBV3-2) to TRBJ1-5; TRBD1 agrees at 7 bases. The V gene end was trimmed by 4 bases and the J gene end by 5 bases; junction bases not matched to a gene: 8. Looked up from germline, CDR1 is LGHDT and CDR2 is YNNKEL (reference sequence). The CDR3 runs to 15 residues. The CDR3 DNA follows: TGTGCCAGCAGCCGCTCGGACAGGCTCCATCAGCCCCAGCATTTT. It codes for CASSRSDRLHQPQHF.

The chain recombines TRBV19 with TRBJ1-1; unclear D gene. The V gene's germline CDR1 is LNHDA and CDR2 SQIVND (reference sequence). Trimming cost V 7 bases and J 5 bases, with 14 bases left between them. The CDR3 has 13 amino acids. CDR3 nucleotides: TGTGCCAGTACGATCCTGCGGGGTACTGAAGCTTTCTTT. Translated, it gives CASTILRGTEAFF.

CDR3 DNA: TGTGCCAGCAGCCCCCTAGCGGGAGGAATAACCGGGGAGCTGTTTTTT. Its translation is CASSPLAGGITGELFF. The chain links TRBV7-9 to TRBJ2-2; 11 bases agree with TRBD2. Unmatched junction bases numbered 7, after V lost 5 bases and J lost 5 bases. The CDR3 length is 16 residues. Germline lookup yields CDR1 SEHNR and CDR2 FQNEAQ (reference sequence).

The chain joins TRBV19 to TRBJ2-3; D is perhaps TRBD2 (6 bases). CDR1 LNHDA and CDR2 SQIVND come from the germline V gene (reference sequence). The CDR3 covers 14 residues. V was trimmed by 6 bases and J by 6 bases, leaving 16 bases between them. This CDR3 is CASSTTRFGDTQYF. In DNA, the CDR3 is TGTGCCAGTAGCACGACTAGGTTCGGGGATACGCAGTATTTT.

The genes are TRBV24-1 and TRBJ2-2, with TRBD2 as a possible D gene (5 bases). The germline V gene encodes CDR1 KGHDR and CDR2 SFDVKD. The CDR3 totals 15 residues. V shed 0 bases and J shed 3 bases, with 7 bases lying between them. The CDR3 nucleotides are TGTGCCACCAGTGATTTGAGGCGGGACACCGGGGAGCTGTTTTTT. Translation gives CATSDLRRDTGELFF.